This T cell receptor beta chain was profiled in a study of T cell responses to AZD1222 COVID-19 vaccine. Findings and caveats of the study: Among AZD1222 vaccinees, only five to seven were seropositive at baseline. No day 14 peak samples; only post-peak repertoires were characterized. Vaccine-related CD4 TCRs covered spike, predominating at 160-218 and 743-854. The sample set comprised mostly white British donors with more females, and clonal diversity was possibly underestimated.

Clones were read by immunoSEQ multiplex PCR, and TCRdb kept only the in-frame ones, dropping some. This sample has about 150,000 clones; about nine tenths occur once, and the top ten carry around 3%. This clone was seen more than once but under ten times. The antigen is undetermined. The germline gives CDR1 MDHEN, CDR2 SYDVKM. The CDR3 runs to 14 residues. The V end lost 5 bases, the J end lost 9 bases, and 14 bases lay between the germline ends. The sequence came from an adult in good health. The chain couples TRBV28 to TRBJ1-6; no firm D call. The material was peripheral blood, obtained on day 0 of AZD1222 vaccination. CDR3 DNA sequence: TGTGCCAGCAGTCCCCCGCCAGAGGGTTCACCCCTCCACTTT. It translates to CASSPPPEGSPLHF. Supplemented by reference TRBV28 and TRBJ1-6, the full variable domain reads DVKVTQSSRYLVKRTGEKVFLECVQDMDHENMFWYRQDPGLGLRLIYFSYDVKMKEKGDIPEGYSVSREKKERFSLILESASTNQTSMYLCASSPPPEGSPLHFGNGTRLTVT.